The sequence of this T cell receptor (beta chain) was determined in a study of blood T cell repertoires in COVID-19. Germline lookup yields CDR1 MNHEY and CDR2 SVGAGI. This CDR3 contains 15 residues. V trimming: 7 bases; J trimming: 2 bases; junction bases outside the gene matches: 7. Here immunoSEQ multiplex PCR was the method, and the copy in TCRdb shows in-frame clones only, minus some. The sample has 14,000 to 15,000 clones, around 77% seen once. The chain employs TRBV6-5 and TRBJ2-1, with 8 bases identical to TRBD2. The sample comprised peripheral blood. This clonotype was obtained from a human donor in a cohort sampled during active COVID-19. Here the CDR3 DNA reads TGTGCCAGCAACCCACGGGGGGGAACCTACAATGAGCAGTTCTTC. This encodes CASNPRGGTYNEQFF.